This T cell receptor beta chain was identified in a study of T-cell memory formation after mild COVID-19. Trimming took off 5 bases at V and 3 bases at J, with 8 bases between the two ends. Germline CDR1 MNHNS, CDR2 SASEGT. The CDR3 is 12 residues long. TCRdb recomputed calls from the 5' RACE reads with MiXCR, one row per CDR3 protein. The data hold approximately 390,000 distinct CDR3 sequences, with approximately 15% observed a single time. Input material: PBMCs or a T cell subset sorted from them (not recorded which). This receptor was identified in a man younger than 35 who had mild COVID-19 (a few samples of this study predate the infection). Cell type and time point are not known. The chain has TRBV6-1 and TRBJ2-7; D ambiguous. The CDR3 DNA sequence: TGTGCCAGCAGTAGTCAGATCTACGAGCAGTACTTC. Protein: CASSSQIYEQYF.